These 9 T cell receptor beta chains originate from one sample sequenced in a study of blood T cell repertoires in COVID-19. TCRdb's table, derived via immunoSEQ multiplex PCR, lists solely in-frame clones and lacks some. The sample carries hundreds of thousands of clones, around 87% recorded once. The specimen was PBMCs or T cells enriched from blood (not recorded which). Receptors were obtained from a woman aged 18-35 years with acute COVID-19.

V usage is TRBV7-9 and J usage is TRBJ2-5; TRBD1 matches 7 bases. The V gene end was trimmed by 2 bases and the J gene end by 7 bases; junction bases not matched to a gene: 16. The CDR3 totals 17 residues. Germline V gene lookup returns CDR1 SEHNR and CDR2 FQNEAQ (reference sequence). The CDR3 DNA is TGTGCCAGCAGCTTACAAGACAGGGTAGGGCCTAGTATGACCCAGTACTTC. Amino acids: CASSLQDRVGPSMTQYF.

The chain carries TRBV27 and TRBJ2-4; 11 nucleotides line up with TRBD2. J was trimmed by 3 bases and V by 1 base; bases with no gene match: 8. This CDR3 comprises 18 residues. CDR1 and CDR2 from the germline V gene are MNHEY and SMNVEV (reference sequence). CDR3: CASSLFSGRAGGKNIQYF. For the CDR3, the DNA is TGTGCCAGCAGTTTATTTAGCGGGAGGGCCGGGGGCAAAAACATTCAGTACTTC.

This chain links TRBV6-5 with TRBJ1-2, with a weak D call TRBD1 (6 bases). V was pared by 4 bases and J by 2 bases, with 17 bases between. CDR1 and CDR2 (germline): MNHEY, SVGAGI. The CDR3 has 16 residues. Here the CDR3 reads CASSSWGGGSNYGYTF. Written as DNA, the CDR3 is TGTGCCAGCAGTTCTTGGGGAGGGGGGTCGAACTATGGCTACACCTTC.

The chain uses TRBV6-6 and TRBJ2-3, with 12 bases identical to TRBD2. CDR1 is MNHNY, CDR2 SVGAGI, per germline (reference sequence). This CDR3 is built from 18 residues. V lost 5 bases, J lost 0 bases, and 9 bases stayed unmatched. The CDR3 sequence is CASSLGLAGSTSTDTQYF. CDR3 nucleotides: TGTGCCAGCAGTCTCGGACTAGCGGGGAGCACTAGCACAGATACGCAGTATTTT.

V and J are TRBV5-1 and TRBJ2-1, with 10 positions matching TRBD2. V lost 0 bases, J lost 4 bases, and 7 bases stayed unmatched. CDR3 length: 17 residues. The V gene's germline CDR1 is SGHRS and CDR2 YFSETQ. The CDR3 DNA is TGCGCCAGCAGCTTGGGATTTGGGACTAGCGAGTACAATGAGCAGTTCTTC. It codes for CASSLGFGTSEYNEQFF.

The V call is TRBV18, the J call TRBJ2-3, with a tentative D call TRBD2 (6 bases). This CDR3 comprises 14 residues. V was trimmed by 3 bases and J by 6 bases, leaving 13 bases between them. Looked up from germline, CDR1 is KGHSH and CDR2 is LQKENI. CDR3 in DNA: TGTGCCAGCTCACCCCCGGGGGACTCGGATACGCAGTATTTT. Translation: CASSPPGDSDTQYF.

Comment on this clone: Other DNA sequences in the same sample also yield this CDR3. This sequence joins TRBV5-1 and TRBJ2-5; D might be TRBD2 (5 bases). V shed 2 bases and J shed 1 base, with 6 bases lying between them. Germline assignment: CDR1 SGHRS and CDR2 YFSETQ. This CDR3 has 13 amino acids. In DNA form, the CDR3 reads TGCGCCAGCAGCTTTGCGGGCCAAGAGACCCAGTACTTC. Translation: CASSFAGQETQYF.

This chain joins TRBV28 and TRBJ2-7, with 8 bases lining up with TRBD1. CDR3 size: 16 residues. The V gene end was trimmed by 6 bases and the J gene end by 0 bases; junction bases not matched to a gene: 10. CDR1 and CDR2 from the germline V gene are MDHEN and SYDVKM. The CDR3 loop is CASSAAQGGSSYEQYF. CDR3 in DNA: TGTGCCAGCAGCGCCGCACAGGGGGGAAGCTCCTACGAGCAGTACTTC.

This chain links TRBV5-5 with TRBJ1-2; the D is unclear. Germline values: CDR1 SGHKS, CDR2 YYEKEE (reference sequence). V was cut by 1 base and J by 4 bases, with 11 bases left in between. There are 14 residues in the CDR3. CDR3 coding DNA: TGTGCCAGCAGCTTGTTCCCAGTATCCTATGGCTACACCTTC. Translating gives CASSLFPVSYGYTF.